Presented here are 10 T cell receptor beta chains from one specimen sequenced in a study of graft-versus-host responses after intestinal transplantation (dated by TCRdb to the early 2020s). Library preparation used the immunoSEQ multiplex PCR assay. TCRdb retrieved this table from immuneACCESS and kept in-frame rearrangements only. Not all clones are present; in checked studies, unresolved V genes account for under half, and no reason is known for the remainder. A total of 78,000 or so clones appear in this sample, roughly 84% of them only once. The ten largest make up approximately 8% of the sample. The antigens these receptors bind are not known. This sample's time point label indicates: cells obtained before transplantation from donor or recipient. The sequencing used unstimulated CD8+ T cells sorted from spleen or lymph node cells, collected before transplant. The receptors were sampled from a human donor who was the organ donor for an intestinal transplant.

J is TRBJ1-1 and V is TRBV5-6; 7 bases match TRBD1. The germline gives CDR1 SGHDT, CDR2 YYEEEE. This CDR3 comprises 13 residues. V shed 2 bases, J shed 5 bases, and the junction held 3 bases outside the gene matches. The CDR3 is CASSFRGSTEAFF. CDR3 in DNA: TGTGCCAGCAGCTTCAGGGGGTCGACTGAAGCTTTCTTT.

The chain is built from TRBV6-1 and TRBJ1-1, with D perhaps TRBD1 (6 bases). The germline V and J ends were trimmed by 2 bases and 14 bases, with 24 bases remaining between them. CDR1 and CDR2 (germline): MNHNS, SASEGT. This CDR3 contains 15 residues. CDR3 region: CASSEKLVGAIRVFF. The DNA of the CDR3 is TGTGCCAGCAGTGAAAAGCTCGTGGGGGCGATTAGGGTATTCTTT.

V usage is TRBV4-1 and J usage is TRBJ1-1; D gene unclear. The CDR3 contains 14 residues. CDR1 and CDR2 from the germline V gene are MGHRA and YSYEKL. V lost 4 bases, J lost 6 bases, and 15 bases lay in between. The CDR3 nucleotides are TGCGCCAGCAGCCGAACCGGGCGGGCGGCTGAAGCTTTCTTT. It specifies CASSRTGRAAEAFF.

The chain combines TRBV6-1 with TRBJ2-3, with no clear D. The CDR3 is 14 amino acids. Trimming took off 1 base at V and 4 bases at J, with 9 bases between the two ends. Per germline, CDR1 MNHNS and CDR2 SASEGT. CDR3 DNA: TGTGCCAGCAGTGAAGGCGTTACCGCAGATACGCAGTATTTT. It codes for CASSEGVTADTQYF.

This rearrangement joins TRBV5-1 to TRBJ2-7; no clear D gene. CDR3 length: 13 residues. Germline V gene sequence: CDR1 SGHRS, CDR2 YFSETQ. Trimming took off 4 bases at V and 6 bases at J, with 14 bases between the two ends. The CDR3 loop reads CASSIHPWAEQYF. CDR3 bases: TGCGCCAGCAGCATCCACCCATGGGCCGAGCAGTACTTC.

The CDR3: CAIGNTGELFF. The CDR3 coding sequence is TGTGCCATAGGGAACACCGGGGAGCTGTTTTTT. The chain uses TRBV2 and TRBJ2-2, with unresolved D. V lost 10 bases and J 1 base, leaving 4 bases between the germline ends. The CDR3 contains 11 residues. Looked up from germline, CDR1 is SNHLY and CDR2 is FYNNEI.

V usage is TRBV28 and J usage is TRBJ1-1; D not certain. Between the trimmed V and J ends, which lost 5 bases and 1 base, there was a span of 11 bases. Germline CDR1 is MDHEN and CDR2 is SYDVKM. The CDR3 length is 14 residues. In nucleotides, the CDR3 is TGTGCCAGCAGTCCACCGGAACAGAACACTGAAGCTTTCTTT. Translation: CASSPPEQNTEAFF.

V gene TRBV28 combines with J gene TRBJ1-2; D not certain. Germline values: CDR1 MDHEN, CDR2 SYDVKM. V was clipped by 6 bases and J by 3 bases, with 14 bases between them. This CDR3 is 14 amino acids long. CDR3 region: CASSLKSRHYGYTF. The CDR3 DNA reads as TGTGCCAGCAGCCTCAAGTCGCGCCACTATGGCTACACCTTC.

The V and J genes are TRBV2 and TRBJ1-5; D ambiguous. V was shortened by 4 bases and J by 4 bases, with 17 bases between the two germline ends. CDR3 length equals 16 residues. The germline gives CDR1 SNHLY, CDR2 FYNNEI. CDR3 loop: CASSGRRAGPNQPQHF. The CDR3 coding sequence is TGTGCCAGCAGTGGCCGTCGGGCAGGCCCTAATCAGCCCCAGCATTTT. Filled out from reference TRBV2 and TRBJ1-5, the complete variable domain reads EPEVTQTPSHQVTQMGQEVILRCVPISNHLYFYWYRQILGQKVEFLVSFYNNEISEKSEIFDDQFSVERPDGSNFTLKIRSTKLEDSAMYFCASSGRRAGPNQPQHFGDGTRLSIL.

The rearrangement links TRBV27 to TRBJ2-7; 7 bases fit TRBD1. J was trimmed by 0 bases and V by 4 bases; bases with no gene match: 3. The CDR3 length is 14 residues. Germline lookup yields CDR1 MNHEY and CDR2 SMNVEV (reference sequence). CDR3 sequence reads: CASSWQGDSYEQYF. CDR3 DNA: TGTGCCAGCAGTTGGCAGGGGGACTCCTACGAGCAGTACTTC.